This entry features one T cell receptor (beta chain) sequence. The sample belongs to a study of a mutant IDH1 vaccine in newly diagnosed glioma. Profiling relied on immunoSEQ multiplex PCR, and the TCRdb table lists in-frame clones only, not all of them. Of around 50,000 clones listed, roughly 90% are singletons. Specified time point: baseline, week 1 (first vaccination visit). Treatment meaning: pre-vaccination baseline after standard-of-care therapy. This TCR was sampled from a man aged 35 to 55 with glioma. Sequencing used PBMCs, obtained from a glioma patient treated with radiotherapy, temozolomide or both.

In DNA, the CDR3 is TGTGCCAGTAGTCCCGACCGAGGGGCGGGAGTAGATGAGCAGTACTTC. It specifies CASSPDRGAGVDEQYF. The chain couples TRBV19 to TRBJ2-7; 7 nucleotides match TRBD2. Germline loops: CDR1 LNHDA, CDR2 SQIVND (reference sequence). Trimming took 5 bases from V and 7 from J; bases not matched to a gene: 17. The length of the CDR3 is 16 residues.